Below are 24 T cell receptor beta chains sequenced from a single sample in a study of T cells expressing NK-cell markers. TCRdb reprocessed the 5' RACE reads and keeps a single row for each CDR3 protein, giving no DNA. Its listing shows about 170,000 distinct CDR3 sequences. Input material: blood T cells: a sorted CD56 or NKG2C T cell subset, CD4+ or CD8+ T cells, or bulk PBMC T cells (not recorded which). The receptors were gathered from a man aged 18-70 years in good health.

V usage is TRBV9 and J usage is TRBJ2-1. The CDR3 is 13 residues long. Looked up from germline, CDR1 is SGDLS and CDR2 is YYNGEE. The CDR3 protein is CASEENSLNEQFF.

V is TRBV10-1 and J is TRBJ2-5; with no DNA, the TCRdb D assignment of TRBD1 cannot be verified. The V gene's germline CDR1 is WNHNN and CDR2 SYGVQD (reference sequence). The CDR3 extends over 14 amino acids. The CDR3 spells CASREEGEKETQYF.

The chain uses TRBV5-1 and TRBJ1-1. Germline-derived CDR1 and CDR2 are SGHRS and YFSETQ. This CDR3 has 16 amino acids. CDR3 in amino acids: CASSWQWGFQNTEAFF.

The genes are TRBV27 and TRBJ2-1; the D gene TCRdb calls, TRBD1, cannot be checked with no DNA. This CDR3 has 14 amino acids. In germline, CDR1 is MNHEY, CDR2 SMNVEV (reference sequence). The CDR3 sequence is CASSVNGGFNEQFF.

This sequence joins TRBV5-4 and TRBJ2-7. The CDR3 is 15 residues long. Germline assignment: CDR1 SGHNT and CDR2 YYREEE (reference sequence). The CDR3 is CASSLEGEWPYEQYF.

The gene calls are TRBV7-9 and TRBJ1-4; the TCRdb call, TRBD1, lacks DNA for checking. This CDR3 comprises 15 residues. CDR1 is SEHNR and CDR2 is FQNEAQ in the germline V gene (reference sequence). CDR3 region: CASSSTTGKAEKLFF.

J is TRBJ2-1 and V is TRBV5-6; TCRdb's D gene call, TRBD2, goes unchecked for lack of DNA. The CDR3 is 15 residues long. Per the germline V gene, CDR1 is SGHDT and CDR2 is YYEEEE. The chain's CDR3 is CASSFERWGDNEQFF.

The chain combines TRBV7-9 with TRBJ1-4; no DNA is available, so the TRBD1 call from TCRdb remains unchecked. CDR1 and CDR2 from the germline V gene are SEHNR and FQNEAQ (reference sequence). The CDR3 covers 15 residues. The CDR3 region is CATTLIWGRDEKLFF.

The chain employs TRBV20-1 and TRBJ2-3; checking the TCRdb D call of TRBD1 is not possible without DNA. This CDR3 spans 15 amino acids. The germline V gene has CDR1 DFQATT and CDR2 SNEGSKA (reference sequence). Here the CDR3 reads CSAYPDRGKADTQYF.

The rearrangement uses TRBV5-8 and TRBJ1-6; as DNA is missing, the TRBD1 call by TCRdb cannot be tested. Germline V gene data show CDR1 as SGHTS and CDR2 as YDEGEE. The CDR3 totals 15 residues. CDR3 loop: CASSPGGQPWSPLHF.

V and J are TRBV4-1 and TRBJ2-3; the TRBD1 assignment by TCRdb is unverifiable without DNA. The CDR3 is 13 residues long. The V gene's germline CDR1 is MGHRA and CDR2 YSYEKL. The chain's CDR3 is CASSAGTTDTQYF.

This chain joins TRBV5-4 and TRBJ2-1; with no DNA, the TCRdb D assignment of TRBD2 cannot be verified. CDR3 length: 16 amino acids. In germline, CDR1 is SGHNT, CDR2 YYREEE (reference sequence). CDR3 residues: CASSAGLAGFYNEQFF.

This chain links TRBV29-1 with TRBJ2-7; TCRdb names TRBD1, which stays unverified in the absence of DNA. The CDR3 loop spans 13 amino acids. Germline V lookup: CDR1 SQVTM, CDR2 ANQGSEA. The CDR3 protein is CSVDVPGSYEQYF.

The gene calls are TRBV11-1 and TRBJ2-7; there is no DNA to check the TCRdb D call of TRBD2. Germline CDR1 is SGHAT and CDR2 is FQDESV (reference sequence). The CDR3 runs to 14 residues. The CDR3 reads CASSHGLAGTEQYF.

The chain couples TRBV5-1 to TRBJ1-1; absent DNA, TCRdb's TRBD1 call cannot be checked. The CDR3 has 17 residues. Germline V gene sequence: CDR1 SGHRS, CDR2 YFSETQ. The CDR3 sequence is CASSTGQGATLNTEAFF.

This chain uses TRBV5-1 with TRBJ1-4; TCRdb's D gene call, TRBD1, goes unchecked for lack of DNA. Germline CDR1 is SGHRS and CDR2 is YFSETQ. This CDR3 contains 15 residues. The CDR3 here is CASSLGGGIYEKLFF.

The V call is TRBV4-1, the J call TRBJ2-7; the D call from TCRdb, TRBD1, cannot be confirmed without DNA. The CDR3 covers 16 residues. Germline-derived CDR1 and CDR2 are MGHRA and YSYEKL. The CDR3: CASSQRTGQASYEQYF.

The V gene is TRBV27, the J gene TRBJ2-7; TCRdb proposes TRBD2, but this gene call is untestable without DNA. Per germline, CDR1 MNHEY and CDR2 SMNVEV (reference sequence). CDR3 size: 15 residues. The CDR3: CASSPGSFSSYEQYF.

The chain uses TRBV12-3 or TRBV12-4 and TRBJ1-5. CDR3 size: 15 residues. The CDR3 protein is CASSLGRDSNQPQHF.

The chain is built from TRBV28 and TRBJ1-2; TCRdb's D gene call, TRBD1, goes unchecked for lack of DNA. Per germline, CDR1 MDHEN and CDR2 SYDVKM. This CDR3 is built from 15 residues. The CDR3 loop is CASSPLPGLTYGYTF.

This chain uses TRBV5-4 with TRBJ2-2; there is no DNA to check the TCRdb D call of TRBD1. Germline CDR1 and CDR2: SGHNT and YYREEE (reference sequence). CDR3 length: 17 residues. CDR3 loop: CASSSPAGQDYSGELFF.

This chain uses TRBV11-1 with TRBJ2-5; the D call of TRBD1 rests on TCRdb alone, since no DNA is present to check it. This CDR3 has 15 residues. The germline gives CDR1 SGHAT, CDR2 FQDESV (reference sequence). CDR3 amino acids: CASSLDRGGQETQYF.

The chain uses TRBV3-1 and TRBJ1-3; lacking DNA, the TRBD1 call made by TCRdb goes unchecked. The germline V gene has CDR1 LGHDT and CDR2 YNNKEL (reference sequence). CDR3 size: 14 residues. CDR3 in amino acids: CASSGQSPGNTIYF.

This chain's CDR3 is CASSHASWGYQETQYF. The V call is TRBV3-1, the J call TRBJ2-5. The germline V gene encodes CDR1 LGHDT and CDR2 YNNKEL (reference sequence). The CDR3 has 16 amino acids.